This T cell receptor beta chain was documented in a study of blood T cell repertoires in COVID-19. Study overall: PBMCs, B-cell-depleted T cells, or T cells provided the cDNA or gDNA that made up the material.

CDR3 length: 14 residues. Germline CDR1 MDHEN, CDR2 SYDVKM. The germline V and J ends were trimmed by 5 bases and 1 base, with 10 bases remaining between them. In the study's own analysis: Researchers report that nucleated cell counts were estimated from reference gene primer amplification. Sequencing used immunoSEQ multiplex PCR; TCRdb keeps in-frame clones, though not all of them. That table furnishes V, J and clone size, whereas the DNA furnished D and trimming. Of approximately 58,000 clones detected, around 85% appear once; the ten largest clones hold roughly 5.1%. The rearrangement joins TRBV28 to TRBJ2-3; D gene unclear. The sample consisted of peripheral blood. The TCR originated in a man in his forties with active COVID-19. The CDR3 DNA sequence: TGTGCCAGCAGTAGGCGGTCTGGCACAGATACGCAGTATTTT. Translation gives CASSRRSGTDTQYF.